The 3 T cell receptor beta chains reported below all come from one sample, sequenced in a study of radiotherapy plus CTLA-4 blockade in lung cancer. The assay was immunoSEQ multiplex PCR, and TCRdb's table has in-frame clones only and misses some. The sample has roughly 62,000 clones; around 76% are singletons. The sequenced sample was peripheral blood, obtained from a patient treated with radiotherapy plus ipilimumab. Receptors were obtained from a human donor with non-small cell lung cancer who had a complete response to radiotherapy plus ipilimumab.

This chain uses TRBV10-2 with TRBJ1-5; D perhaps matches TRBD1 (6 bases). This CDR3 comprises 18 residues. Germline V CDR1 and CDR2: WSHSY, SAAADI. Trimming shortened V by 9 bases and J by 0 bases, and 24 bases separated the two germline ends. The CDR3 is CASSRGRGGSYSNQPQHF. The CDR3 bases are TGCGCCAGTAGCAGAGGTAGGGGGGGAAGCTATAGCAATCAGCCCCAGCATTTT.

The chain joins TRBV5-1 to TRBJ1-2; weak D call: TRBD1 (6 bases). Germline loops: CDR1 SGHRS, CDR2 YFSETQ. CDR3 size: 12 residues. Trimming pared 0 bases from V and 9 bases from J, leaving 9 bases between. In DNA form, the CDR3 reads TGCGCCAGCAGCTTGGCCGACAGGAGCTACACCTTC. It yields the protein CASSLADRSYTF. Full variable domain (rest looked up from reference TRBV5-1 and TRBJ1-2): KAGVTQTPRYLIKTRGQQVTLSCSPISGHRSVSWYQQTPGQGLQFLFEYFSETQRNKGNFPGRFSGRQFSNSRSEMNVSTLELGDSALYLCASSLADRSYTFGSGTRLTVV.

The gene calls are TRBV9 and TRBJ2-1; 7 bases map to TRBD2. Per the germline V gene, CDR1 is SGDLS and CDR2 is YYNGEE. This CDR3 has 16 amino acids. Losses at the gene ends were 0 bases for V and 2 bases for J; bases not matched to a gene: 5. CDR3 coding DNA: TGTGCCAGCAGCGTAGGTCCCGGACTAGCCTACAATGAGCAGTTCTTC. Translating gives CASSVGPGLAYNEQFF.